This passage covers 11 T cell receptor beta chains from one sample sequenced in a study of graft-versus-host responses after intestinal transplantation. Here immunoSEQ multiplex PCR was the method, and the copy in TCRdb shows in-frame clones only, minus some. This sample carries approximately 63,000 clones, around 90% of them seen once, and the ten largest clones take under 2%. Intraepithelial and lamina propria lymphocytes were freed from processed graft tissue. Specimen: ileum tissue, collected 350 to 400 days after transplant. The origin of the receptors is a human patient who received an intestinal transplant, so some T cells may come from the graft donor.

This clone was observed once. This sequence joins TRBV30 and TRBJ2-5, with 7 nucleotides matching TRBD2. CDR3 length: 13 residues. V gave up 4 bases and J gave up 2 bases; unmatched junction bases: 4. The germline V gene has CDR1 GTSNPN and CDR2 SVGIG (reference sequence). The chain's CDR3 is CAWNLGGQETQYF. The CDR3 nucleotides are TGTGCCTGGAATCTCGGGGGGCAAGAGACCCAGTACTTC.

The gene calls are TRBV6-5 and TRBJ2-7; 10 bases fit TRBD1. CDR1 is MNHEY, CDR2 SVGAGI, per germline. Unmatched junction bases numbered 7, after V lost 3 bases and J lost 2 bases. CDR3 length: 16 amino acids. The CDR3 DNA follows: TGTGCCAGCAGTTATGCCGGGACAGGGGCCACCTACGAGCAGTACTTC. This gives the protein CASSYAGTGATYEQYF.

This clone was seen more than once but under ten times. This chain links TRBV7-3 with TRBJ2-1; 13 bases agree with TRBD2. Unmatched junction bases numbered 5, after V lost 5 bases and J lost 7 bases. This CDR3 has 15 residues. Germline V lookup: CDR1 SGHTA, CDR2 FQGTGA. The CDR3 region has the DNA TGTGCCAGCAGCGACGGACTAGCGGGAGTTAATGAGCAGTTCTTC. Translating it yields CASSDGLAGVNEQFF.

The chain recombines TRBV6-1 with TRBJ1-4; tentative D call: TRBD1 (6 bases). Germline loops: CDR1 MNHNS, CDR2 SASEGT. Trimming stripped 5 bases from V and 0 bases from J, with 7 bases between. The CDR3 contains 14 residues. The CDR3 DNA follows: TGTGCCAGCAGTCGACAGGCAACTAATGAAAAACTGTTTTTT. It specifies CASSRQATNEKLFF.

V and J are TRBV6-1 and TRBJ2-7, with D possibly TRBD2 on 5 matching bases. Trimming removed 8 bases from V and 0 bases from J, with 14 bases in between. The CDR3 is made up of 14 amino acids. Germline V gene sequence: CDR1 MNHNS, CDR2 SASEGT. CDR3 sequence reads: CASGWERTSYEQYF. The CDR3 DNA reads TGTGCCAGCGGTTGGGAGCGAACCTCCTACGAGCAGTACTTC.

CDR3 DNA sequence: TGTGCCAGTAGCTTTTTAGCCGCCGATGAGCAGTTCTTC. It is translated as CASSFLAADEQFF. The genes are TRBV19 and TRBJ2-1, with no clear D. The CDR3 loop spans 13 amino acids. V gave up 6 bases and J gave up 8 bases, with 14 bases separating them. CDR1 LNHDA and CDR2 SQIVND come from the germline V gene (reference sequence).

The chain joins TRBV30 to TRBJ2-7; 9 nucleotides match TRBD1. J lost 4 bases, V lost 5 bases, and 6 bases had no gene match. Germline CDR1 GTSNPN, CDR2 SVGIG (reference sequence). The CDR3 consists of 13 residues. CDR3 sequence reads: CAWGQGWRYEQYF. The CDR3 DNA reads TGTGCCTGGGGACAGGGGTGGAGGTACGAGCAGTACTTC.

This chain links TRBV11-2 with TRBJ2-1, with no clear D. Trimming took 0 bases from V and 6 from J, leaving 0 bases between them. This CDR3 comprises 11 residues. The V gene's germline CDR1 is SGHAT and CDR2 FQNNGV. The CDR3 bases are TGTGCCAGCAGCTTAGACAATGAGCAGTTCTTC. It translates to CASSLDNEQFF.

This clone was recorded once. The V gene is TRBV7-9, the J gene TRBJ2-7; 10 bases fit TRBD2. The CDR3 runs to 14 residues. Trimming cost V 6 bases and J 6 bases; bases outside gene matches: 8. Germline-derived CDR1 and CDR2 are SEHNR and FQNEAQ (reference sequence). The CDR3 region is CASRASGRAGEQYF. CDR3 in DNA: TGTGCCAGCAGAGCCAGCGGGAGGGCCGGCGAGCAGTACTTC.

This chain links TRBV28 with TRBJ1-1; a possible D gene is TRBD1 (5 bases). Per germline, CDR1 MDHEN and CDR2 SYDVKM. The CDR3 consists of 16 residues. Trimming removed 7 bases at V and 1 base at J, with 19 bases between. The CDR3 reads CASTPAGPGGNTEAFF. Here the CDR3 DNA reads TGTGCCAGCACCCCGGCGGGACCGGGAGGGAACACTGAAGCTTTCTTT.

The rearrangement uses TRBV5-4 and TRBJ2-1; TRBD2 agrees at 8 bases. The germline gives CDR1 SGHNT, CDR2 YYREEE (reference sequence). This CDR3 contains 14 residues. With V trimmed by 0 bases and J by 6 bases, 2 bases remained unmatched. Here the CDR3 DNA reads TGTGCCAGCAGCTTGGCGGGGGGGATCAATGAGCAGTTCTTC. This encodes CASSLAGGINEQFF. Based on the CDR3 plus reference TRBV5-4 and TRBJ2-1, the full variable domain is ETGVTQSPTHLIKTRGQQVTLRCSSQSGHNTVSWYQQALGQGPQFIFQYYREEENGRGNFPPRFSGLQFPNYSSELNVNALELDDSALYLCASSLAGGINEQFFGPGTRLTVL.